The T cell receptor beta chain described here comes from a study of cytomegalovirus exposure and HLA in healthy donors. Study-level results: When a later analysis compared HLA-associated TCR beta chains with equally common others, the HLA-associated chains turned out to be more clonally expanded and to have lower generation probabilities.

CDR1 and CDR2 from the germline V gene are MNHEY and SMNVEV (reference sequence). The V gene end was trimmed by 6 bases and the J gene end by 4 bases; junction bases not matched to a gene: 2. This CDR3 is 14 amino acids long. The PCR used 60 Vbeta and 13 Jbeta primers. Some clones are missing from TCRdb's copy, which holds only in-frame ones; the method was immunoSEQ multiplex PCR. The sample has about 200,000 clones, about 79% seen once. About this clone: The antigen remains undetermined.

The rearrangement links TRBV27 to TRBJ2-6, with 8 bases fitting TRBD2. Sequencing used PBMCs. The receptor was isolated from a boy aged 2-9 years in good health and CMV-seronegative. The CDR3 reads CASSRTSGANVLTF. CDR3 nucleotide sequence: TGTGCCAGCAGCCGGACTAGCGGGGCCAACGTCCTGACTTTC.